These 31 T cell receptor beta chains were all obtained from the same sample, sequenced in a study of T cells after yellow fever vaccination. TCRdb used MiXCR to reprocess the 5' RACE reads, holding one entry per CDR3 protein. The repertoire includes hundreds of thousands of distinct CDR3 sequences, roughly an eighth of them detected once, and 15% sits in the top ten. This material consisted of PBMCs, taken on the day of the yellow fever booster vaccination. The receptors stem from a man aged 30 to 45 who received the YFV17D yellow fever vaccine.

A few counts support this clonotype. This chain connects TRBV28 to TRBJ2-6; possible D gene TRBD1, 7 bases. CDR3 length: 17 amino acids. The V gene's germline CDR1 is MDHEN and CDR2 SYDVKM. The germline V and J ends were trimmed by 2 bases and 0 bases, with 11 bases remaining between them. The CDR3 nucleotides are TGTGCCAGCAGTTTACAGGGGGGCCTCTCTGGGGCCAACGTCCTGACTTTC. Translated, it gives CASSLQGGLSGANVLTF.

This clonotype was counted between two and nine times. This sequence joins TRBV20-1 and TRBJ2-1, with D hard to call. The CDR3 spans 12 residues. Trimming cost V 5 bases and J 3 bases, with 8 bases left between them. Germline assignment: CDR1 DFQATT and CDR2 SNEGSKA (reference sequence). The CDR3 bases are TGCAGTGCTCATTCCGACTACAATGAGCAGTTCTTC. Protein sequence: CSAHSDYNEQFF.

This clonotype was counted many times. V and J are TRBV28 and TRBJ2-1; no firm D call. Germline-derived CDR1 and CDR2 are MDHEN and SYDVKM. The CDR3 length is 13 residues. V was cut by 5 bases and J by 6 bases, with 11 bases left in between. CDR3 sequence: CASSPSIGNEQFF. CDR3 nucleotides: TGTGCCAGCAGTCCTTCGATAGGCAATGAGCAGTTCTTC.

The sample holds a few counts of this clonotype. V and J are TRBV20-1 and TRBJ2-1, with TRBD2 matching 14 bases. Germline assignment: CDR1 DFQATT and CDR2 SNEGSKA (reference sequence). V was pared by 3 bases and J by 6 bases, with 4 bases of the junction left unmatched. This CDR3 comprises 15 residues. DNA for the CDR3: TGCAGTGCTAGTGAAGGGACTAGCGGGGGCAATGAGCAGTTCTTC. This codes for CSASEGTSGGNEQFF.

This clonotype was detected a few times. V is TRBV9 and J is TRBJ2-4; D might be TRBD1 or TRBD2, each matching 5 bases. Germline V gives CDR1 SGDLS, CDR2 YYNGEE. This CDR3 is built from 13 residues. V was trimmed by 4 bases and J by 1 base, leaving 6 bases between them. Here the CDR3 reads CASSRDAKNIQYF. The CDR3 coding sequence is TGTGCCAGCAGCCGGGACGCCAAAAACATTCAGTACTTC.

This clonotype was observed a few times. The chain has TRBV20-1 and TRBJ2-3; TRBD1 or TRBD2 may be the D gene (5 bases each). Trimming removed 2 bases at V and 10 bases at J, with 22 bases between. Germline V lookup: CDR1 DFQATT, CDR2 SNEGSKA (reference sequence). This CDR3 contains 15 residues. The CDR3 reads CSARKGRVGPRPQYF. The CDR3 DNA follows: TGCAGTGCTAGAAAGGGGCGGGTCGGACCACGGCCGCAGTATTTT.

This clonotype came up many times. This chain connects TRBV29-1 to TRBJ2-1; TRBD2 aligns across 8 bases. The length of the CDR3 is 13 residues. Germline loops: CDR1 SQVTM, CDR2 ANQGSEA. Trimming took 7 bases from V and 6 from J; bases not matched to a gene: 8. CDR3 residues: CSGNGAGGNEQFF. In nucleotides, the CDR3 is TGCAGCGGGAACGGGGCGGGAGGCAATGAGCAGTTCTTC.

This clonotype was detected only a few times. The rearrangement joins TRBV7-8 to TRBJ2-3; possibly TRBD2 for D (5 bases). Trimming took 5 bases from V and 2 from J, leaving 20 bases between them. CDR3 length equals 17 residues. Looked up from germline, CDR1 is SGHVS and CDR2 is FQNEAQ. The CDR3 loop is CASSLGLLTAFTDTQYF. CDR3 nucleotide sequence: TGTGCCAGCAGCCTTGGACTCCTGACGGCGTTCACAGATACGCAGTATTTT.

The table lists this clonotype with a few counts. The chain is built from TRBV12-3 or TRBV12-4 and TRBJ1-2, with D hard to call. CDR3 length equals 14 residues. V shed 6 bases and J shed 0 bases, with 11 bases lying between them. The CDR3 here is CASRNSLANYGYTF. The CDR3 nucleotides are TGTGCCAGCAGAAACAGTTTAGCTAACTATGGCTACACCTTC.

This clonotype was observed a handful of times. The rearrangement uses TRBV2 and TRBJ2-2, with TRBD1 matching over 9 bases. There are 15 residues in the CDR3. Germline CDR1 is SNHLY and CDR2 is FYNNEI. V was pared by 3 bases and J by 5 bases, with 4 bases of the junction left unmatched. CDR3 region: CASSEEGTGTGELFF. The DNA of the CDR3 is TGTGCCAGCAGTGAGGAAGGGACAGGGACCGGGGAGCTGTTTTTT. Using reference TRBV2 and TRBJ2-2 for the parts outside the CDR3, the full variable domain is EPEVTQTPSHQVTQMGQEVILRCVPISNHLYFYWYRQILGQKVEFLVSFYNNEISEKSEIFDDQFSVERPDGSNFTLKIRSTKLEDSAMYFCASSEEGTGTGELFFGEGSRLTVL.

This clonotype appeared a few times. J is TRBJ2-3 and V is TRBV28; D remains ambiguous. Germline CDR1 and CDR2: MDHEN and SYDVKM. V was trimmed by 5 bases and J by 5 bases, leaving 11 bases between them. This CDR3 comprises 13 residues. The CDR3 DNA is TGTGCCAGCAGTCCACATAAACAAGATACGCAGTATTTT. It codes for CASSPHKQDTQYF.

This clonotype has a count of ten or more. J is TRBJ2-5 and V is TRBV12-3 or TRBV12-4, with TRBD1 as a possible D gene (5 bases). V was trimmed by 7 bases and J by 2 bases, leaving 17 bases between them. This CDR3 region has 15 residues. The CDR3 nucleotides read TGTGCCAGCAACAAAGGGGCGAACCTACAAGAGACCCAGTACTTC. Protein: CASNKGANLQETQYF.

This rearrangement joins TRBV20-1 to TRBJ2-1; D possibly corresponds to TRBD1 (5 bases). The CDR3 is 14 amino acids. Germline V gene lookup returns CDR1 DFQATT and CDR2 SNEGSKA (reference sequence). Trimming removed 5 bases from V and 2 bases from J, with 13 bases in between. CDR3 nucleotide sequence: TGCAGTGCTCTCCGACAGCCGACCTACAATGAGCAGTTCTTC. Translating gives CSALRQPTYNEQFF.

This rearrangement joins TRBV28 to TRBJ2-1, with 11 bases matching TRBD2. The V gene end was trimmed by 3 bases and the J gene end by 8 bases; junction bases not matched to a gene: 12. Germline CDR1 is MDHEN and CDR2 is SYDVKM. The CDR3 has 17 amino acids. As DNA, the CDR3 is TGTGCCAGCAGTTTTGGGTCTAGCGGGAGGAGTAGCTATGAGCAGTTCTTC. Residues: CASSFGSSGRSSYEQFF.

This clonotype was seen more than once but under ten times. The chain is built from TRBV5-5 and TRBJ2-2, with D unresolved. Germline loops: CDR1 SGHKS, CDR2 YYEKEE (reference sequence). The ends were cut back, 0 bases at V and 2 bases at J, with 8 bases in the middle. The CDR3 extends over 15 amino acids. The CDR3 bases are TGTGCCAGCAGCTTGGAGGCATACAACACCGGGGAGCTGTTTTTT. Translation: CASSLEAYNTGELFF.

The V gene is TRBV4-3, the J gene TRBJ2-1; D is perhaps TRBD1 or TRBD2 (6 bases each). Trimming took 9 bases from V and 9 from J, leaving 24 bases between them. The CDR3 totals 15 residues. From germline, CDR1 is LGHNA and CDR2 YSLEER. The CDR3 nucleotides are TGCGCCAGTAGCGCAAGGGGGTCGGGGGAGAGTGAGCAGTTCTTC. Encoded protein: CASSARGSGESEQFF.

The chain employs TRBV20-1 and TRBJ2-1, with 10 nucleotides matching TRBD2. The CDR3 runs 16 residues. V lost 5 bases and J lost 1; bases outside the gene matches: 8. From germline, CDR1 is DFQATT and CDR2 SNEGSKA (reference sequence). The CDR3 reads CSARKREGGSYNEQFF. The CDR3 DNA sequence: TGCAGTGCTCGAAAGCGGGAGGGCGGATCCTACAATGAGCAGTTCTTC.

This clonotype was observed a few times. The V gene is TRBV7-9, the J gene TRBJ1-2; TRBD1 matches at 7 bases. The CDR3 loop spans 17 amino acids. Germline-derived CDR1 and CDR2 are SEHNR and FQNEAQ (reference sequence). V was pared by 5 bases and J by 4 bases, with 16 bases of the junction left unmatched. CDR3 sequence (DNA): TGTGCCAGCAGCCGGGGAGGGACAGCTCGAACACCCTATGGCTACACCTTC. Translated, it gives CASSRGGTARTPYGYTF.

This clonotype was counted between two and nine times. The chain has TRBV3-1 and TRBJ2-7; 9 bases line up with TRBD2. Germline V CDR1 and CDR2: LGHDT, YNNKEL (reference sequence). After removal of 0 bases from V and 4 bases from J, the junction contained 7 bases not matched to a gene. CDR3 length: 16 amino acids. The CDR3 DNA sequence: TGTGCCAGCAGCCAAGATCGGGTAGCGGGAGCGTACGAGCAGTACTTC. This sequence encodes CASSQDRVAGAYEQYF.

CDR3 DNA: TGTGCCAGCAGCCAACTTTCCGGGGGGGCCAACGTCCTGACTTTC. Protein sequence: CASSQLSGGANVLTF. The chain uses TRBV3-1 and TRBJ2-6; no clear D gene. Trimming removed 2 bases from V and 4 bases from J, with 9 bases in between. The CDR3 extends over 15 amino acids. CDR1 and CDR2 from the germline V gene are LGHDT and YNNKEL (reference sequence).

The CDR3 DNA follows: TGTGCCAGCAGTTTATTGGCAGGGGGCTTGGACGAGCAGTACTTC. This translates into CASSLLAGGLDEQYF. This chain uses TRBV27 with TRBJ2-7, with 8 bases aligning to TRBD1. Germline V CDR1 and CDR2: MNHEY, SMNVEV (reference sequence). The CDR3 contains 15 residues. V gave up 1 base and J gave up 5 bases; unmatched junction bases: 7.

The sample holds a few counts of this clonotype. The chain has TRBV10-3 and TRBJ2-3; the D gene is possibly TRBD2 (6 bases). Germline V CDR1 and CDR2: ENHRY, SYGVKD. This CDR3 has 15 residues. The germline V and J ends were trimmed by 6 bases and 2 bases, with 15 bases remaining between them. The CDR3 coding sequence is TGTGCCATCAGGGCCGGGACTTCCTCCACAGATACGCAGTATTTT. As protein: CAIRAGTSSTDTQYF.

CDR3 sequence reads: CASGPLAGNYNEQFF. In nucleotides, the CDR3 is TGCGCCAGCGGCCCACTAGCGGGTAACTACAATGAGCAGTTCTTC. J is TRBJ2-1 and V is TRBV5-1, with 9 bases lining up with TRBD2. V shed 7 bases, J shed 3 bases, and the junction held 8 bases outside the gene matches. The CDR3 has 15 residues. Germline values: CDR1 SGHRS, CDR2 YFSETQ.

This chain uses TRBV7-2 with TRBJ2-7; 8 nucleotides align to TRBD2. Germline CDR1 SGHTA, CDR2 FQGNSA. The CDR3 has 16 amino acids. V lost 4 bases to trimming and J lost 2 bases; unmatched junction nucleotides: 10. The CDR3: CASSSSVGRAPYEQYF. In DNA form, the CDR3 reads TGTGCCAGCAGCTCCTCTGTCGGGAGGGCCCCCTACGAGCAGTACTTC.

The V gene is TRBV12-3 or TRBV12-4, the J gene TRBJ2-7, with no clear D. V lost 8 bases and J lost 2, with 7 bases in between. The CDR3 consists of 11 residues. CDR3 sequence: CASCSAYEQYF. The CDR3 DNA reads as TGTGCCAGCTGCAGCGCCTACGAGCAGTACTTC.

This chain connects TRBV6-2 or TRBV6-3 to TRBJ1-2, with D possibly being TRBD1 (5 bases). This CDR3 comprises 12 residues. Trimming shortened V by 10 bases and J by 8 bases, and 17 bases separated the two germline ends. Looked up from germline, CDR1 is MNHEY and CDR2 is SVGEGT. The CDR3 protein is CATYASWDGYTF. The CDR3 DNA reads as TGTGCCACTTACGCCTCTTGGGACGGCTACACCTTC.

The rearrangement uses TRBV5-6 and TRBJ2-7; TRBD1 agrees at 10 bases. This CDR3 region has 14 residues. V lost 2 bases to trimming and J lost 9 bases; unmatched junction nucleotides: 8. Looked up from germline, CDR1 is SGHDT and CDR2 is YYEEEE. CDR3 in DNA: TGTGCCAGCAGCTTCCCCGGGACAGGGGTTTCGCAGTACTTC. This gives the protein CASSFPGTGVSQYF. Combining the CDR3 with reference TRBV5-6 and TRBJ2-7 gives the whole variable domain DAGVTQSPTHLIKTRGQQVTLRCSPKSGHDTVSWYQQALGQGPQFIFQYYEEEERQRGNFPDRFSGHQFPNYSSELNVNALLLGDSALYLCASSFPGTGVSQYFGPGTRLTVT.

V gene TRBV7-2 combines with J gene TRBJ2-2, with TRBD1 as a possible D gene (6 bases). The CDR3 sequence is 16 residues long. V was trimmed by 4 bases and J by 0 bases, leaving 12 bases between them. CDR1 SGHTA and CDR2 FQGNSA come from the germline V gene. CDR3: CASSSKTGSNTGELFF. The CDR3 DNA follows: TGTGCCAGCAGCTCAAAGACAGGCTCGAACACCGGGGAGCTGTTTTTT.

The rearrangement uses TRBV12-3 or TRBV12-4 and TRBJ1-1; D unresolved. CDR3 length: 15 amino acids. Trimming took off 6 bases at V and 0 bases at J, with 14 bases between the two ends. CDR3 sequence: CASRTHAEMNTEAFF. The DNA for the CDR3 is TGTGCCAGCAGAACCCACGCCGAGATGAACACTGAAGCTTTCTTT.

This clonotype has a handful of counts. The chain combines TRBV14 with TRBJ1-3; D unclear. The CDR3 covers 13 residues. V was shortened by 3 bases and J by 1 base, with 4 bases between the two germline ends. Germline lookup yields CDR1 SGHDN and CDR2 FVKESK. CDR3 nucleotides: TGTGCCAGCAGCCAGGGTTCTGGAAACACCATATATTTT. This codes for CASSQGSGNTIYF.

The J gene is TRBJ2-3, the V gene TRBV20-1; D possibly matches TRBD1 or TRBD2 (5 bases each). The germline gives CDR1 DFQATT, CDR2 SNEGSKA (reference sequence). CDR3 length equals 15 residues. Trimming cost V 4 bases and J 4 bases, with 18 bases left between them. The CDR3 nucleotides are TGCAGTGCTAACCAAGGGACCCCTAAAGCAGATACGCAGTATTTT. Its protein is CSANQGTPKADTQYF.